Following are 18 T cell receptor beta chains from one sample sequenced in a study of T cell repertoires in ileal Crohn's disease. The assay was immunoSEQ multiplex PCR, and TCRdb's table has in-frame clones only and misses some. The sample carries around 6,000 clones, roughly four fifths recorded once. The sample consisted of ileal tissue. The receptors stem from an adult with Crohn's disease.

In its sample, this clone was seen once. CDR3 amino acids: CAISAGDEQFF. CDR3 bases: TGTGCCATCAGTGCTGGTGATGAGCAGTTCTTC. This chain connects TRBV10-3 to TRBJ2-1, with D unresolved. The length of the CDR3 is 11 residues. Per germline, CDR1 ENHRY and CDR2 SYGVKD. V lost 4 bases and J 8 bases, leaving 6 bases between the germline ends.

This chain connects TRBV27 to TRBJ1-2, with 10 bases that match TRBD1. Unmatched junction bases numbered 13, after V lost 5 bases and J lost 4 bases. CDR3 length: 17 residues. From germline, CDR1 is MNHEY and CDR2 SMNVEV (reference sequence). The CDR3 protein is CASSGDLGTGVTYGYTF. The CDR3 DNA sequence: TGTGCCAGCAGTGGGGATCTCGGGACAGGGGTTACCTATGGCTACACCTTC.

The chain uses TRBV10-2 and TRBJ2-7; 9 positions match TRBD2. Germline-derived CDR1 and CDR2 are WSHSY and SAAADI. The V segment lost 5 bases and the J segment 2 bases; nucleotides outside the gene matches: 4. The CDR3 covers 14 residues. DNA for the CDR3: TGCGCCAGCAGTCCCGGGACTAGCACCTACGAGCAGTACTTC. It encodes CASSPGTSTYEQYF.

The chain joins TRBV28 to TRBJ2-7; 10 bases are shared with TRBD1. CDR3 length: 14 residues. Trimming cost V 5 bases and J 2 bases; bases outside gene matches: 3. Germline CDR1 MDHEN, CDR2 SYDVKM. The CDR3 DNA sequence: TGTGCCAGCAGTGGGACAGGGGAAGCCTACGAGCAGTACTTC. Residues: CASSGTGEAYEQYF.

The rearrangement uses TRBV29-1 and TRBJ2-3; no clear D gene. This CDR3 has 11 residues. The germline CDR1 and CDR2 sequences are SQVTM and ANQGSEA. Trimming cost V 7 bases and J 2 bases, with 7 bases left between them. CDR3 sequence reads: CSGLFTDTQYF. In nucleotides, the CDR3 is TGCAGCGGCCTCTTCACAGATACGCAGTATTTT.

This rearrangement joins TRBV27 to TRBJ2-5; TRBD2 matches 13 bases. The end of the DNA fits TRBJ2-7 better, so the J call may be wrong. This CDR3 has 14 amino acids. Germline CDR1 and CDR2: MNHEY and SMNVEV (reference sequence). CDR3 region: CASRAGTSGTEQYF. CDR3 sequence (DNA): TGTGCCAGCCGCGCCGGGACTAGCGGGACCGAGCAGTACTTC.

The chain links TRBV10-3 to TRBJ1-2; D gene unclear. The CDR3 has 15 amino acids. The V end lost 0 bases, the J end lost 1 base, and 9 bases lay between the germline ends. The germline V gene encodes CDR1 ENHRY and CDR2 SYGVKD. The CDR3 loop is CAISESPGNNYGYTF. DNA for the CDR3: TGTGCCATCAGTGAGTCCCCAGGAAATAACTATGGCTACACCTTC.

The chain joins TRBV19 to TRBJ1-1, with a weak D call TRBD1 (6 bases). The CDR3 totals 14 residues. Between the trimmed V and J ends, which lost 8 bases and 2 bases, there was a span of 15 bases. The germline gives CDR1 LNHDA, CDR2 SQIVND (reference sequence). The chain's CDR3 is CASCGGGFNTEAFF. The DNA of the CDR3 is TGTGCCAGTTGTGGAGGGGGTTTCAACACTGAAGCTTTCTTT. The variable domain in full, completed from reference TRBV19 and TRBJ1-1, reads DGGITQSPKYLFRKEGQNVTLSCEQNLNHDAMYWYRQDPGQGLRLIYYSQIVNDFQKGDIAEGYSVSREKKESFPLTVTSAQKNPTAFYLCASCGGGFNTEAFFGQGTRLTVV.

The chain couples TRBV5-5 to TRBJ2-7; 7 bases match TRBD1. The germline gives CDR1 SGHKS, CDR2 YYEKEE (reference sequence). The CDR3 sequence is 15 residues long. The junction had 10 bases not matched to a gene; V was cut back by 4 bases and J by 3 bases. This chain's CDR3 is CASSQDRLGDYEQYF. The CDR3 coding sequence is TGTGCCAGCAGCCAGGACAGGTTGGGGGACTACGAGCAGTACTTC.

V and J are TRBV18 and TRBJ2-3; TRBD2 matches at 10 bases. The germline CDR1 and CDR2 sequences are KGHSH and LQKENI. J lost 0 bases, V lost 4 bases, and 4 bases had no gene match. This CDR3 has 16 amino acids. The CDR3 bases are TGTGCCAGCTCACTACAGGGACTAGCGAGCACAGATACGCAGTATTTT. It codes for CASSLQGLASTDTQYF.

As to this clone: The same CDR3 arises from other DNA sequences in this sample as well. This chain links TRBV19 with TRBJ2-7; unclear D gene. The V end was cut by 3 bases, the J end by 3 bases, with 9 bases between. This CDR3 contains 13 residues. From germline, CDR1 is LNHDA and CDR2 SQIVND (reference sequence). CDR3 region: CASSIGSYYEQYF. CDR3 nucleotides: TGTGCCAGTAGTATCGGATCATACTACGAGCAGTACTTC.

V and J are TRBV29-1 and TRBJ2-3; TRBD2 matches at 12 bases. Unmatched junction bases numbered 5, after V lost 4 bases and J lost 3 bases. The V gene's germline CDR1 is SQVTM and CDR2 ANQGSEA. This CDR3 has 15 residues. The CDR3 nucleotides read TGCAGCGTTGCACCGACTAGCGGGAGAACAGATACGCAGTATTTT. It yields the protein CSVAPTSGRTDTQYF.

This clone was recorded a few times. The V gene is TRBV5-5, the J gene TRBJ1-2, with D unclear. V was trimmed by 4 bases and J by 1 base, leaving 8 bases between them. CDR3 length: 13 residues. In germline, CDR1 is SGHKS, CDR2 YYEKEE (reference sequence). The CDR3 region has the DNA TGTGCCAGCAGCCCGGACGGTAACTATGGCTACACCTTC. The encoded protein is CASSPDGNYGYTF.

The chain couples TRBV10-3 to TRBJ1-4; 9 nucleotides line up with TRBD1. V lost 2 bases, J lost 8 bases, and 6 bases stayed unmatched. This CDR3 is built from 15 residues. CDR1 ENHRY and CDR2 SYGVKD come from the germline V gene. The CDR3 nucleotides read TGTGCCATCAGTGAGCCCGGGACAGGGCACGAAAAACTGTTTTTT. Its protein is CAISEPGTGHEKLFF.

The chain joins TRBV2 to TRBJ2-2, with 10 bases aligning to TRBD2. Unmatched junction bases numbered 6, after V lost 2 bases and J lost 6 bases. The germline gives CDR1 SNHLY, CDR2 FYNNEI. The CDR3 length is 16 residues. CDR3 nucleotides: TGTGCCAGCAGTGAACGGCTAGCGGGAGTGGCCGGGGAGCTGTTTTTT. Its protein product is CASSERLAGVAGELFF. The full variable domain, with the rest looked up from reference TRBV2 and TRBJ2-2, is EPEVTQTPSHQVTQMGQEVILRCVPISNHLYFYWYRQILGQKVEFLVSFYNNEISEKSEIFDDQFSVERPDGSNFTLKIRSTKLEDSAMYFCASSERLAGVAGELFFGEGSRLTVL.

V is TRBV14 and J is TRBJ2-2, with D possibly matching TRBD2 (5 bases). The CDR3 totals 15 residues. CDR1 is SGHDN and CDR2 is FVKESK in the germline V gene. V lost 2 bases and J lost 8, with 15 bases in between. The CDR3 sequence: CASSQLALGTGELFF. For the CDR3, the DNA is TGTGCCAGCAGCCAACTAGCTTTGGGTACGGGGGAGCTGTTTTTT. Supplemented by reference TRBV14 and TRBJ2-2, the full variable domain reads EAGVTQFPSHSVIEKGQTVTLRCDPISGHDNLYWYRRVMGKEIKFLLHFVKESKQDESGMPNNRFLAERTGGTYSTLKVQPAELEDSGVYFCASSQLALGTGELFFGEGSRLTVL.

J is TRBJ2-7 and V is TRBV10-1; weak D call: TRBD2 (5 bases). This CDR3 contains 12 residues. Trimming stripped 6 bases from V and 4 bases from J, with 10 bases between. The germline V gene encodes CDR1 WNHNN and CDR2 SYGVQD (reference sequence). The CDR3 coding sequence is TGCGCCAGCAGCCTGGGGAGTTACGAGCAGTACTTC. Translating gives CASSLGSYEQYF.

The chain carries TRBV7-2 and TRBJ2-3, with TRBD2 as a possible D gene (6 bases). Germline V gene lookup returns CDR1 SGHTA and CDR2 FQGNSA. The CDR3 covers 11 residues. Between the trimmed V and J ends, which lost 0 bases and 15 bases, there was a span of 10 bases. The CDR3 protein is CASSLAGRIYF. DNA for the CDR3: TGTGCCAGCAGCTTAGCGGGGAGGATCTATTTT.